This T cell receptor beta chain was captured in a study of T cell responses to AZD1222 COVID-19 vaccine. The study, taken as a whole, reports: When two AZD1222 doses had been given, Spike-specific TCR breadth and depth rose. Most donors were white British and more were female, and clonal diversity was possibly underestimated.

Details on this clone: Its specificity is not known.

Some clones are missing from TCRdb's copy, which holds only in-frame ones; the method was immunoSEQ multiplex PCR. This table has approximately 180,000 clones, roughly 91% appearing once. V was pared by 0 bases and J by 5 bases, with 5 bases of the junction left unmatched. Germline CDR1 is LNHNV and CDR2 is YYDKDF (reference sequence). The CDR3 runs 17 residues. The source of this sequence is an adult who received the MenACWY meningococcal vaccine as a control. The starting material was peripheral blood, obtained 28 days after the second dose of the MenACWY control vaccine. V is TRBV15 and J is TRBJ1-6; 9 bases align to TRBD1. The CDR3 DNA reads TGTGCCACCAGCAGAGATTTCGGGACAGGGAATAATTCACCCCTCCACTTT. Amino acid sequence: CATSRDFGTGNNSPLHF.